This T cell receptor beta chain was obtained from a study of T-cell reconstitution after alpha-beta-depleted transplantation in children. Study outcomes and limitations: Newly made T cells mostly supplied T-cell counts and diversity one year after transplant. Reportedly, alpha-beta T cells present about two months post-transplant originated from several hundred expanded clones of graft origin. Some patients' high day-60 TCRbeta diversity was attributed to recipient cells surviving conditioning.

Trimming removed 7 bases at V and 1 base at J, with 14 bases between. This CDR3 region has 14 residues. In germline, CDR1 is DFQATT, CDR2 SNEGSKA (reference sequence). Unique molecular identifiers were incorporated when the TCRbeta library was constructed. A single record per CDR3 protein comes from TCRdb applying MiXCR to the PCR reads. The sample lists almost 500,000 distinct CDR3 sequences; about 10% were seen once. This clonotype occurred many times. Its antigen is as yet unknown. This TCR derives from a child under 10 years old with inherited bone marrow failure, due to receive a stem cell transplant. The material was PBMCs, obtained before TCRalphabeta/CD19-depleted stem cell transplant. V and J are TRBV20-1 and TRBJ2-1, with D tentatively TRBD2 (6 bases). CDR3 in amino acids: CSGQREPSYNEQFF. DNA of the CDR3: TGCAGTGGCCAACGGGAGCCATCCTACAATGAGCAGTTCTTC.